This TCR beta chain was captured by sequencing in a study of blood T cell repertoires in COVID-19. At the level of the study: The United States, Italy and Spain were the sources of the acute and convalescent COVID-19 samples. PBMCs, B-cell-depleted T cells, or T cells were the source of the cDNA or gDNA that made up the material.

As processed by the authors: Scientists estimated how many nucleated cells there were by amplifying reference gene primers. Profiling relied on immunoSEQ multiplex PCR, and the TCRdb table lists in-frame clones only, not all of them. That table supplies the V and J calls and clone size; D and trimming were determined from the DNA. The sample consists of over 250,000 clones, about four fifths of them appearing once. The V gene end was trimmed by 5 bases and the J gene end by 0 bases; junction bases not matched to a gene: 8. Germline CDR1 is SNHLY and CDR2 is FYNNEI. This CDR3 is built from 17 residues.

This receptor was identified in a woman aged 45 to 65 who had recovered from COVID-19. The chain employs TRBV2 and TRBJ2-5; 11 bases are shared with TRBD1. Specimen: peripheral blood. CDR3 nucleotides: TGTGCCAGCAGTTCCGGGACAGGGGGACCCAACCAAGAGACCCAGTACTTC. Translating it yields CASSSGTGGPNQETQYF.